The 25 T cell receptor beta chains listed next were all sequenced from one sample in a study of T-cell memory formation after mild COVID-19. Via MiXCR, TCRdb re-called the 5' RACE reads, giving one row per CDR3 protein. The sample contains fewer than 650,000 distinct CDR3 sequences, approximately 15% of which appear only once. The sample taken for sequencing was PBMCs or a T cell subset sorted from them (not recorded which). The receptor source for this set is an adult woman who had mild COVID-19 (a few samples of this study predate the infection). Cell type and time point are not known.

The chain has TRBV24-1 and TRBJ2-1, with 7 bases that match TRBD2. This CDR3 is built from 15 residues. Germline V CDR1 and CDR2: KGHDR, SFDVKD. J gave up 5 bases and V 7 bases, and 10 bases lay outside the gene matches. This CDR3 reads CATSPGLLVDNEQFF. CDR3 DNA sequence: TGTGCCACCAGCCCGGGACTACTAGTGGACAATGAGCAGTTCTTC.

On this clonotype itself: At one end, the junction sequence differs from germline, possibly due to a read error. The chain couples TRBV29-1 to TRBJ2-5; weak D call: TRBD2 (6 bases). CDR3 size: 15 residues. Germline CDR1 SQVTM, CDR2 ANQGSEA. CDR3 coding DNA: TGCAGCGTTTGGGCGGGGATGGTAGTGCAAGAGACCCAGTACTTT. Translating it yields CSVWAGMVVQETQYF.

This chain connects TRBV30 to TRBJ2-3, with D perhaps TRBD2 (5 bases). Germline assignment: CDR1 GTSNPN and CDR2 SVGIG (reference sequence). Trimming removed 5 bases from V and 0 bases from J, with 12 bases in between. CDR3 length: 14 residues. CDR3 protein: CAWATRGSTDTQYF. CDR3 bases: TGTGCCTGGGCGACCCGGGGAAGCACAGATACGCAGTATTTT.

The gene calls are TRBV4-1 and TRBJ1-6; D is unresolved. Germline V gene lookup returns CDR1 MGHRA and CDR2 YSYEKL. The V end lost 1 base, the J end lost 9 bases, and 16 bases lay between the germline ends. This CDR3 has 16 amino acids. The CDR3 DNA follows: TGCGCCAGCAGCCAAGTGCCTCTGAGATGGAGTTCACCCCTCCACTTT. This codes for CASSQVPLRWSSPLHF.

This clonotype was detected only a few times. V is TRBV6-1 and J is TRBJ1-1, with D unresolved. The germline V gene encodes CDR1 MNHNS and CDR2 SASEGT. This CDR3 has 13 residues. V was trimmed by 0 bases and J by 1 base, leaving 3 bases between them. CDR3 in DNA: TGTGCCAGCAGTGAAGCCCAGAACACTGAAGCTTTCTTT. Residues: CASSEAQNTEAFF.

This clonotype was seen many times. The V call is TRBV5-1, the J call TRBJ1-4, with 11 bases that match TRBD1. Germline V lookup: CDR1 SGHRS, CDR2 YFSETQ. The V gene end was trimmed by 4 bases and the J gene end by 7 bases; junction bases not matched to a gene: 3. The CDR3 runs to 14 residues. The CDR3 DNA sequence: TGCGCCAGCAGCCCGGGACAGGGGGGTGAAAAACTGTTTTTT. Translated: CASSPGQGGEKLFF.

The chain has TRBV7-2 and TRBJ2-3; weak D call: TRBD2 (6 bases). The CDR3 totals 16 residues. Trimming cost V 9 bases and J 2 bases, with 21 bases left between them. Germline V gene sequence: CDR1 SGHTA, CDR2 FQGNSA. The CDR3 sequence: CASKLGGVLLTDTQYF. The DNA of the CDR3 is TGTGCCAGTAAACTGGGGGGAGTGCTCCTCACAGATACGCAGTATTTT.

The genes are TRBV3-1 and TRBJ2-7; possible D gene TRBD2, 6 bases. Trimming removed 1 base from V and 3 bases from J, with 10 bases in between. The CDR3 is made up of 14 amino acids. The germline CDR1 and CDR2 sequences are LGHDT and YNNKEL (reference sequence). Here the CDR3 DNA reads TGTGCCAGCAGCCAAGGCGGGGAATACTACGAGCAGTACTTC. Translating gives CASSQGGEYYEQYF.

The gene calls are TRBV2 and TRBJ1-6; no reliable D call. V lost 7 bases to trimming and J lost 14 bases, with 21 bases between them. Germline CDR1 reads SNHLY; CDR2 reads FYNNEI. This CDR3 contains 14 residues. The CDR3 sequence: CASNVESGFFSLHF. DNA of the CDR3: TGTGCCAGCAACGTGGAGTCAGGATTTTTTTCCCTCCACTTT.

This clonotype has only a few counts. This chain joins TRBV12-3 or TRBV12-4 and TRBJ1-2, with TRBD1 identical over 9 bases. The junction had 2 bases not matched to a gene; V was cut back by 2 bases and J by 1 base. The CDR3 covers 15 residues. DNA of the CDR3: TGTGCCAGCAGTTTAAGACAGGGGGGTAACTATGGCTACACCTTC. Translated: CASSLRQGGNYGYTF.

This clonotype was detected only once. The V and J genes are TRBV7-6 and TRBJ2-1; TRBD2 matches 9 bases. Germline loops: CDR1 SGHVS, CDR2 FNYEAQ. V shed 4 bases, J shed 10 bases, and the junction held 11 bases outside the gene matches. The CDR3 has 15 amino acids. The CDR3 region has the DNA TGTGCCAGCAGCTCGACTAGCGGAGGGACCGGGGAGCAGTTCTTC. Translating gives CASSSTSGGTGEQFF. The whole variable domain, remainder taken from reference TRBV7-6 and TRBJ2-1, is GAGVSQSPRYKVTKRGQDVALRCDPISGHVSLYWYRQALGQGPEFLTYFNYEAQQDKSGLPNDRFSAERPEGSISTLTIQRTEQRDSAMYRCASSSTSGGTGEQFFGPGTRLTVL.

This chain joins TRBV24-1 and TRBJ2-5, with 8 bases that match TRBD1. Germline-derived CDR1 and CDR2 are KGHDR and SFDVKD. The trim removed 3 bases at V and 5 bases at J, leaving 7 bases unmatched. This CDR3 is 15 amino acids long. This CDR3 reads CATSDRTGIRETQYF. DNA of the CDR3: TGTGCCACCAGTGATCGGACAGGGATCAGGGAGACCCAGTACTTC.

This clonotype has just a few counts. J is TRBJ2-7 and V is TRBV6-2 or TRBV6-3; D not certain. Germline lookup yields CDR1 MNHEY and CDR2 SVGEGT. This CDR3 comprises 11 residues. V was cut by 4 bases and J by 7 bases, with 8 bases left in between. The CDR3 bases are TGTGCCAGCAGTTGGGGATTGGAGCAGTACTTC. Protein sequence: CASSWGLEQYF.

This clonotype was seen more than once but under ten times. V is TRBV6-5 and J is TRBJ2-1; the match to TRBD1 covers 8 bases. This CDR3 contains 17 residues. The ends lost 5 bases at V and 2 bases at J; junction bases unmatched: 11. Germline CDR1 and CDR2: MNHEY and SVGAGI. CDR3 region: CASSHLQGVEPYNEQFF. Here the CDR3 DNA reads TGTGCCAGCAGTCACCTACAGGGGGTGGAACCCTACAATGAGCAGTTCTTC.

This clonotype was recorded a few times. The gene calls are TRBV7-9 and TRBJ2-6; D unresolved. Between the trimmed V and J ends, which lost 5 bases and 0 bases, there was a span of 14 bases. Germline-derived CDR1 and CDR2 are SEHNR and FQNEAQ (reference sequence). This CDR3 is 17 amino acids long. CDR3 DNA sequence: TGTGCCAGCAGCCCCAGAGGTCTGATCTCTGGGGCCAACGTCCTGACTTTC. Translated, it gives CASSPRGLISGANVLTF.

This clonotype was seen a few times. This chain links TRBV7-2 with TRBJ2-1; D call uncertain. This CDR3 is 15 amino acids long. Germline V gene sequence: CDR1 SGHTA, CDR2 FQGNSA. The V gene lost 5 bases and the J gene lost 2 bases, with 13 bases spanning the gap. CDR3 DNA sequence: TGTGCCAGCAGCCTCGACGGCATCCCCTACAATGAGCAGTTCTTC. Translated: CASSLDGIPYNEQFF. Full variable domain (missing parts from reference TRBV7-2 and TRBJ2-1): GAGVSQSPSNKVTEKGKDVELRCDPISGHTALYWYRQSLGQGLEFLIYFQGNSAPDKSGLPSDRFSAERTGGSVSTLTIQRTQQEDSAVYLCASSLDGIPYNEQFFGPGTRLTVL.

This clonotype was detected ten times or more. J is TRBJ2-1 and V is TRBV20-1; D perhaps matches TRBD1 (6 bases). Trimming took 3 bases from V and 2 from J, leaving 11 bases between them. The CDR3 runs to 14 residues. Germline V gene sequence: CDR1 DFQATT, CDR2 SNEGSKA (reference sequence). The DNA for the CDR3 is TGCAGTGCTAGGAGGCAGGGGACCTACAATGAGCAGTTCTTC. This encodes CSARRQGTYNEQFF.

This clonotype was seen a few times. The chain links TRBV4-1 to TRBJ2-3; 9 positions agree with TRBD1. CDR1 MGHRA and CDR2 YSYEKL come from the germline V gene. Trimming took 0 bases from V and 3 from J; bases not matched to a gene: 10. There are 18 residues in the CDR3. CDR3: CASSQDARGQGRTDTQYF. In DNA, the CDR3 is TGCGCCAGCAGCCAAGATGCCCGCGGACAGGGGAGGACAGATACGCAGTATTTT.

This clonotype showed up just a few times. This chain joins TRBV19 and TRBJ1-1; 8 bases align to TRBD1. The J segment lost 1 base and the V segment lost 5 bases, leaving 3 bases of the junction unmatched. Looked up from germline, CDR1 is LNHDA and CDR2 is SQIVND (reference sequence). The CDR3 covers 14 residues. The chain's CDR3 is CASSGDRRNTEAFF. In nucleotides, the CDR3 is TGTGCCAGTAGTGGGGACAGGAGGAACACTGAAGCTTTCTTT. The variable domain in full, with the rest retrieved from reference TRBV19 and TRBJ1-1, is DGGITQSPKYLFRKEGQNVTLSCEQNLNHDAMYWYRQDPGQGLRLIYYSQIVNDFQKGDIAEGYSVSREKKESFPLTVTSAQKNPTAFYLCASSGDRRNTEAFFGQGTRLTVV.

V usage is TRBV12-3 or TRBV12-4 and J usage is TRBJ1-1; a weak D match, TRBD1 (6 bases). Trimming took 7 bases from V and 1 from J, leaving 10 bases between them. This CDR3 is built from 13 residues. The CDR3 coding sequence is TGTGCCAGCACTGGGACACAGAACACTGAAGCTTTCTTT. Its protein is CASTGTQNTEAFF.

The genes are TRBV13 and TRBJ2-7; D unclear. In germline, CDR1 is PRHDT, CDR2 FYEKMQ (reference sequence). This CDR3 region has 14 residues. Trimming took 2 bases from V and 2 from J, leaving 10 bases between them. The CDR3: CASSLYPTTYEQYF. CDR3 in DNA: TGTGCCAGCAGCTTATATCCAACTACCTACGAGCAGTACTTC.

The rearrangement uses TRBV7-2 and TRBJ1-1; D remains unclear. CDR1 SGHTA and CDR2 FQGNSA come from the germline V gene. The length of the CDR3 is 15 residues. Trimming stripped 5 bases from V and 3 bases from J, with 16 bases between. CDR3 loop: CASSPRAPRYTEAFF. CDR3 DNA sequence: TGTGCCAGCAGCCCAAGGGCCCCCCGTTACACTGAAGCTTTCTTT.

This clonotype turned up a few times. This rearrangement joins TRBV12-3 or TRBV12-4 to TRBJ2-5; D may be TRBD1 or TRBD2 (6 bases each). V shed 5 bases and J shed 4 bases, with 14 bases lying between them. The CDR3 spans 14 residues. The CDR3 sequence: CASSTGWGAETQYF. The CDR3 coding sequence is TGTGCCAGCAGTACAGGTTGGGGGGCAGAGACCCAGTACTTC.

V and J are TRBV4-2 and TRBJ2-7; 7 nucleotides agree with TRBD2. Germline-derived CDR1 and CDR2 are LGHNA and YNFKEQ. The J segment lost 7 bases and the V segment lost 3 bases, leaving 6 bases of the junction unmatched. CDR3 length: 13 residues. Here the CDR3 reads CASSHVGAGEQYF. The CDR3 DNA reads as TGTGCCAGCAGCCACGTTGGAGCGGGAGAGCAGTACTTC.

This clonotype showed up just a few times. J is TRBJ1-6 and V is TRBV7-9; 9 bases fit TRBD1. The CDR3 loop spans 15 amino acids. The germline gives CDR1 SEHNR, CDR2 FQNEAQ (reference sequence). The V segment lost 5 bases and the J segment 11 bases; nucleotides outside the gene matches: 10. CDR3 in DNA: TGTGCCAGCAGCGCCACGGGACAGGGATGGGCACCCCTCCACTTT. It specifies CASSATGQGWAPLHF.